The 20 T cell receptor beta chains reported below all come from one sample, sequenced in a study of cytomegalovirus exposure and HLA in healthy donors. Profiled with immunoSEQ multiplex PCR; TCRdb holds only in-frame clones, not every one. The sample records a few hundred thousand clones, roughly 87% being singletons. Sequenced material: PBMCs. The origin of the receptors is a man aged 25-40 years in good health and CMV-seronegative.

The chain links TRBV6-5 to TRBJ2-2, with 12 bases that match TRBD1. The CDR3 is 15 residues long. From germline, CDR1 is MNHEY and CDR2 SVGAGI. The V and J ends lost 6 bases and 4 bases, in that order; junction bases with no gene match: 3. CDR3 in DNA: TGTGCCAGCAGCCGGGGACAGGGGGCCACCGGGGAGCTGTTTTTT. Residues: CASSRGQGATGELFF.

The chain links TRBV7-9 to TRBJ1-2; 7 bases are shared with TRBD1. The CDR3 is 14 amino acids. The junction had 7 bases not matched to a gene; V was cut back by 4 bases and J by 5 bases. The germline CDR1 and CDR2 sequences are SEHNR and FQNEAQ (reference sequence). In DNA, the CDR3 is TGTGCCAGCAGCTCGAGGGGGACAGTATATGGCTACACCTTC. Translating it yields CASSSRGTVYGYTF.

The genes are TRBV5-1 and TRBJ2-5; perhaps TRBD2 as D (7 bases). Trimming removed 0 bases from V and 4 bases from J, with 19 bases in between. Germline CDR1 and CDR2: SGHRS and YFSETQ. This CDR3 region has 17 residues. Here the CDR3 DNA reads TGCGCCAGCAGCTTGGCTCCGGGGGGCCGGGTTATAGAGACCCAGTACTTC. The encoded protein is CASSLAPGGRVIETQYF.

This CDR3 is CASSRRGDGEQYF. As DNA, the CDR3 is TGTGCCAGCAGCCGACGCGGGGACGGCGAGCAGTACTTC. This chain joins TRBV27 and TRBJ2-7, with D perhaps matching TRBD2 (6 bases). V was trimmed by 6 bases and J by 6 bases, leaving 15 bases between them. Germline CDR1 reads MNHEY; CDR2 reads SMNVEV (reference sequence). The CDR3 covers 13 residues.

The chain couples TRBV6-5 to TRBJ2-4; TRBD2 might be the D (5 bases). The CDR3 runs 15 residues. The germline V and J ends were trimmed by 9 bases and 0 bases, with 15 bases remaining between them. Germline assignment: CDR1 MNHEY and CDR2 SVGAGI. The CDR3: CASLASTLAKNIQYF. For the CDR3, the DNA is TGTGCCAGTCTAGCCTCGACACTAGCCAAAAACATTCAGTACTTC.

This clone was counted a single time. This chain links TRBV4-1 with TRBJ1-5; the D gene is possibly TRBD1 (6 bases). The CDR3 length is 15 residues. The germline gives CDR1 MGHRA, CDR2 YSYEKL. Trimming removed 1 base from V and 0 bases from J, with 7 bases in between. CDR3 sequence (DNA): TGCGCCAGCAGCCAAGGACAGGTTAGCAATCAGCCCCAGCATTTT. Translation: CASSQGQVSNQPQHF.

This clone was found once. The chain is built from TRBV2 and TRBJ2-1; 8 nucleotides line up with TRBD1. From germline, CDR1 is SNHLY and CDR2 FYNNEI. The V gene end was trimmed by 7 bases and the J gene end by 2 bases; junction bases not matched to a gene: 4. This CDR3 comprises 14 residues. The CDR3 is CASNPDRAYNEQFF. The DNA of the CDR3 is TGTGCCAGCAATCCGGACAGGGCCTACAATGAGCAGTTCTTC.

CDR3 DNA sequence: TGCGCCAGCAGCGAAGGCACCTCTAGCGGGGGGGACGATACGCAGTATTTT. It codes for CASSEGTSSGGDDTQYF. The chain is built from TRBV4-3 and TRBJ2-3; the match to TRBD2 covers 12 bases. In germline, CDR1 is LGHNA, CDR2 YSLEER. CDR3 length equals 17 residues. Trimming at V came to 5 bases and at J to 6 bases, leaving 12 bases not matched to a gene.

This chain uses TRBV6-1 with TRBJ1-3; possible D gene TRBD1, 5 bases. The CDR3 is 14 residues long. V shed 5 bases and J shed 8 bases, with 16 bases lying between them. Germline assignment: CDR1 MNHNS and CDR2 SASEGT. The CDR3 region is CASSPRGTSDTIYF. CDR3 sequence (DNA): TGTGCCAGCAGTCCTCGAGGGACTTCCGACACCATATATTTT.

The CDR3 nucleotides are TGTGCCACCATGGGGCGCTCCTACAATGAGCAGTTCTTC. Translating gives CATMGRSYNEQFF. V usage is TRBV10-3 and J usage is TRBJ2-1, with D tentatively TRBD1 (5 bases). The CDR3 sequence is 13 residues long. The ends were cut back, 10 bases at V and 0 bases at J, with 10 bases in the middle. CDR1 and CDR2 (germline): ENHRY, SYGVKD.

The chain has TRBV2 and TRBJ1-2, with TRBD1 matching 8 bases. The germline gives CDR1 SNHLY, CDR2 FYNNEI. The J segment lost 7 bases and the V segment lost 6 bases, leaving 13 bases of the junction unmatched. The CDR3 loop spans 15 amino acids. The CDR3 loop reads CASRGTGSNVSGYTF. The CDR3 bases are TGTGCCAGCAGGGGGACAGGTTCAAACGTGAGTGGCTACACCTTC.

This chain connects TRBV19 to TRBJ2-5; 8 bases match TRBD1. The CDR3 runs to 15 residues. Germline CDR1 LNHDA, CDR2 SQIVND (reference sequence). With V trimmed by 5 bases and J by 2 bases, 7 bases remained unmatched. The CDR3 DNA sequence: TGTGCCAGTAGTCGAGAAGACAGGGGACAAGAGACCCAGTACTTC. Encoded protein: CASSREDRGQETQYF.

V gene TRBV5-5 combines with J gene TRBJ1-5; D is possibly TRBD1 (5 bases). V lost 4 bases, J lost 1 base, and 9 bases lay in between. Germline-derived CDR1 and CDR2 are SGHKS and YYEKEE (reference sequence). The CDR3 is 14 residues long. The CDR3 DNA sequence: TGTGCCAGCAGCCTGACAGCGAGCAATCAGCCCCAGCATTTT. Amino acid sequence: CASSLTASNQPQHF.

The V gene is TRBV7-9, the J gene TRBJ1-2; a possible D gene is TRBD1 (5 bases). The CDR3 totals 13 residues. CDR1 and CDR2 (germline): SEHNR, FQNEAQ (reference sequence). Trimming left V 2 bases short and J 4 bases short, with 8 bases between. CDR3 nucleotide sequence: TGTGCCAGCAGCTTAACAGGAGCCTATGGCTACACCTTC. It encodes CASSLTGAYGYTF.

The V gene is TRBV9, the J gene TRBJ2-7; the match to TRBD2 covers 8 bases. The CDR3 length is 14 residues. The junction had 11 bases not matched to a gene; V was cut back by 5 bases and J by 7 bases. CDR1 and CDR2 (germline): SGDLS, YYNGEE. The CDR3 loop reads CASSERGGSREQYF. CDR3 sequence (DNA): TGTGCCAGCAGTGAACGGGGGGGCTCGAGGGAGCAGTACTTC.

This rearrangement joins TRBV15 to TRBJ2-3, with TRBD2 matching over 8 bases. Germline V CDR1 and CDR2: LNHNV, YYDKDF (reference sequence). With V trimmed by 7 bases and J by 6 bases, 9 bases remained unmatched. The length of the CDR3 is 14 residues. CDR3 region: CATNRGGEVDTQYF. CDR3 in DNA: TGTGCCACCAACCGGGGGGGCGAAGTCGATACGCAGTATTTT.

The chain has TRBV6-1 and TRBJ1-4, with D perhaps TRBD1 (5 bases). Germline V gene lookup returns CDR1 MNHNS and CDR2 SASEGT. The CDR3 spans 17 residues. Trimming removed 2 bases from V and 0 bases from J, with 13 bases in between. As DNA, the CDR3 is TGTGCCAGCAGTGAAAGGTGGGGGGGAGCAACTAATGAAAAACTGTTTTTT. This encodes CASSERWGGATNEKLFF.

This chain joins TRBV7-2 and TRBJ1-3, with D unresolved. This CDR3 has 15 residues. Germline values: CDR1 SGHTA, CDR2 FQGNSA. V was trimmed by 1 base and J by 4 bases, leaving 11 bases between them. Written as DNA, the CDR3 is TGTGCCAGCAGCTTAGAAATGGCGGGGGGAAACACCATATATTTT. It encodes CASSLEMAGGNTIYF.

This clone was found once. The chain employs TRBV7-6 and TRBJ2-6; D not certain. The germline CDR1 and CDR2 sequences are SGHVS and FNYEAQ. V lost 1 base and J 0 bases, leaving 7 bases between the germline ends. The CDR3 has 16 residues. As DNA, the CDR3 is TGTGCCAGCAGCTTAGGTACGGGCTCTGGGGCCAACGTCCTGACTTTC. Translating it yields CASSLGTGSGANVLTF.

The chain is built from TRBV9 and TRBJ2-7; TRBD2 agrees at 7 bases. CDR3 length: 15 amino acids. Germline V gene data show CDR1 as SGDLS and CDR2 as YYNGEE. The V and J ends lost 0 bases and 0 bases, in that order; junction bases with no gene match: 3. CDR3 in amino acids: CASSVGAGNSYEQYF. In nucleotides, the CDR3 is TGTGCCAGCAGCGTAGGAGCGGGGAACTCCTACGAGCAGTACTTC. The full variable domain, rest sourced from reference TRBV9 and TRBJ2-7, is DSGVTQTPKHLITATGQRVTLRCSPRSGDLSVYWYQQSLDQGLQFLIQYYNGEERAKGNILERFSAQQFPDLHSELNLSSLELGDSALYFCASSVGAGNSYEQYFGPGTRLTVT.